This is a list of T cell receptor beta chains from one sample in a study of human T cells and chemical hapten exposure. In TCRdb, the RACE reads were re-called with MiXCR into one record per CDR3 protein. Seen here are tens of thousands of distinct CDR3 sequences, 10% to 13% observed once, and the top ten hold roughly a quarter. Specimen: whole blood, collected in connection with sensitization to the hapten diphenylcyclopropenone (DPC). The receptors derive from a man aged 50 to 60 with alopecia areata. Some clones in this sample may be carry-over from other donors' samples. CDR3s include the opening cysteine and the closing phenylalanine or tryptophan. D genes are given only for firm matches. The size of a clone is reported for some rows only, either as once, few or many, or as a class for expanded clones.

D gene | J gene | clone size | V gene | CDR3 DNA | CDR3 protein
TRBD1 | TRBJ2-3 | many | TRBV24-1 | TGTGCCACCAGAGACAGGGACACAGATACGCAGTATTTT | CATRDRDTDTQYF
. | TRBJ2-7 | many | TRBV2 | TGTGCCAGCAGTGAGAAGGGGACAATCGACGAGCAGTACTTC | CASSEKGTIDEQYF
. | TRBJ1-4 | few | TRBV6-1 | TGTGCCAGCAGGAGCGAGGGGGAAAAACTGTTTTTT | CASRSEGEKLFF
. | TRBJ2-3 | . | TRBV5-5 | TGTGCCAGCAGCGTGACTCGAATGCTTGGCACAGATACGCAGTATTTT | CASSVTRMLGTDTQYF
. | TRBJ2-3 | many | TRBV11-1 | TGTGCCAGCAGCTTAACGGGAGACTCAGATACGCAGTATTTT | CASSLTGDSDTQYF
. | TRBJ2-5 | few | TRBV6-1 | TGTGCCAGCAGTGAGCCCCCGCAGACCCAGTACTTC | CASSEPPQTQYF
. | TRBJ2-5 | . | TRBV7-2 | TGTGCCAGCAGCGAACTGCGGGGCAGGGAGACCCAGTACTTC | CASSELRGRETQYF
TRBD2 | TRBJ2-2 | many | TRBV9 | TGTGCCAGCAGCGTAGTCACTAGCGGGAGCTCGAACACCGGGGAGCTGTTTTTT | CASSVVTSGSSNTGELFF
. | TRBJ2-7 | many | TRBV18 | TGTGCCAGCTCACCAGGAAAGGGGAACTACGAGCAGTACTTC | CASSPGKGNYEQYF
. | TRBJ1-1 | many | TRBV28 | TGTGCCAGCAGTTTTTTTTCGGACAACACTGAAGCTTTCTTT | CASSFFSDNTEAFF
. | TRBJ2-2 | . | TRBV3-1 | TGTGCCAGCAGCCAAGAGAGTCAAGCCACCGGGGAGCTGTTTTTT | CASSQESQATGELFF
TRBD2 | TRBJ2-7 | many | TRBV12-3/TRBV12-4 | TGTGCCAGCAGTCCAACTAGCGGGGTTACCTACGAGCAGTACTTC | CASSPTSGVTYEQYF
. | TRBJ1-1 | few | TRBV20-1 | TGCAGTGCTAGACAGGGAGTGAACACTGAAGCTTTCTTT | CSARQGVNTEAFF
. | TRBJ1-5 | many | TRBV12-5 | TGTGCTAGTGGTTTGGAGAGTAGCAATCAGCCCCAGCATTTT | CASGLESSNQPQHF
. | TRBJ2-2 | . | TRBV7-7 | TGTGCCAGCAGCTTAGTGGTGGGGCACACCGGGGAGCTGTTTTTT | CASSLVVGHTGELFF
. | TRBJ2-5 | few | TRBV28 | TGTGCCAGCAGTTTTGCTGGCAGCGACCAAGAGACCCAGTACTTC | CASSFAGSDQETQYF
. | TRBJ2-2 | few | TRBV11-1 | TGTGCCAGCAGTACTAACGGACAGCGAGGGGAGCTGTTTTTT | CASSTNGQRGELFF
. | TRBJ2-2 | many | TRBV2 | TGTGCCAGCAGTGTCGGTCCCGCCGGGGAGCTGTTTTTT | CASSVGPAGELFF
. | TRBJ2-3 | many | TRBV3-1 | TGTGCCAGCAGCCAAGTTTCCGGGAGCCGCACAGATACGCAGTATTTT | CASSQVSGSRTDTQYF
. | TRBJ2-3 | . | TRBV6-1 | TGTGCCAGCAGTGGGACCGCGGATACGCAGTATTTT | CASSGTADTQYF
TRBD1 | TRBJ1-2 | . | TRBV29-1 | TGCAGCGTTGAAGATATGTGGACAGGAATATTCTATGGCTACACCTTC | CSVEDMWTGIFYGYTF
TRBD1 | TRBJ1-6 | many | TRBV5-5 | TGTGCCAGCACTTCCGGGACAGTAGCCTCACCCCTCCACTTT | CASTSGTVASPLHF
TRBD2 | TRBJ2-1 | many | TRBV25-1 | TGTGCCAGCAGTGATCGCTGGACTAGCGGGACCTCCTACAATGAGCAGTTCTTC | CASSDRWTSGTSYNEQFF
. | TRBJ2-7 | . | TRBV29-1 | TGCAGCGTTAGAATCGCGCGGGAGCAGTACTTC | CSVRIAREQYF
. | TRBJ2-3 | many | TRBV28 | TGTGCCAGCAGCCCGCACCTCACAGATACGCAGTATTTT | CASSPHLTDTQYF
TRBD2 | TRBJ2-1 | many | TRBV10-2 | TGCGCCAGTAAGGGACTAGCGGGAGGGCCTAGGTCGAATGAGCAGTTCTTC | CASKGLAGGPRSNEQFF
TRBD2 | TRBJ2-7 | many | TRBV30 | TGTGCCTTTTCGGGACTAGCGGGAGAAACTGCCTACGAGCAGTACTTC | CAFSGLAGETAYEQYF
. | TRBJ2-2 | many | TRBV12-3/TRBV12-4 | TGTGCCAGCAGGGCCCTGAACACCGGGGAGCTGTTTTTT | CASRALNTGELFF
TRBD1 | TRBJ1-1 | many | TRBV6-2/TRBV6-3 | TGTGCCAGCAGTTACTTGGGGACAGAGAACACTGAAGCTTTCTTT | CASSYLGTENTEAFF
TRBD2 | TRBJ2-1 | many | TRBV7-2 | TGTGCCAGCAGCATTCTAGCGGGAGGGCCGTTTGATGAGCAGTTCTTC | CASSILAGGPFDEQFF
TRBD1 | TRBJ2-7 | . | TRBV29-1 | TGCAGCGTCACCAGGGGGAAAACCTACGAGCAGTACTTC | CSVTRGKTYEQYF
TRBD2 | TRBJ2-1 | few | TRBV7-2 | TGTGCCAGCAGCTTAGTGGGACTAGCGAATGAGCAGTTCTTC | CASSLVGLANEQFF
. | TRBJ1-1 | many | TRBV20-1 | TGCAGTGCCGGACCGTCGAACACTGAAGCTTTCTTT | CSAGPSNTEAFF
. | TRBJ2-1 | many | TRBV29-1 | TGCAGCCTTTCGGAGAGCGCCTACAATGAGCAGTTCTTC | CSLSESAYNEQFF
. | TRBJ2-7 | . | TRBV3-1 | TGTGCCAGCAGCCAATACTACGAGCAGTACTTC | CASSQYYEQYF
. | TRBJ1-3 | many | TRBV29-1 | TGCAGCGTTGCGCAGGGGCTGAGCTCTGGAAACACCATATATTTT | CSVAQGLSSGNTIYF
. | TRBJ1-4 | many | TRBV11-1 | TGTGCCAGCAGCGCGTTCAGGAATGAAAAACTGTTTTTT | CASSAFRNEKLFF
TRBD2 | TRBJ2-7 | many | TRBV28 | TGTGCCAGCCCCCTGCGGGAGGGATCCTACGAGCAGTACTTC | CASPLREGSYEQYF
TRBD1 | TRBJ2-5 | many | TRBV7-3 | TGTGCCAGCAGCTCCCGACAGGGGCTTAGAGAGACCCAGTACTTC | CASSSRQGLRETQYF
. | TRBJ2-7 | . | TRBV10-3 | TGTGCCATCAGAGGGAACCACGAGCAGTACTTC | CAIRGNHEQYF
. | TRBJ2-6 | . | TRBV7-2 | TGTGCCAGCAGCTTATCCACTGGGGCCAACGTCCTGACTTTC | CASSLSTGANVLTF
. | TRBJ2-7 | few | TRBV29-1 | TGCAGCGTTGCTTATAGGTTAGGACCGCGCTACGAGCAGTACTTC | CSVAYRLGPRYEQYF
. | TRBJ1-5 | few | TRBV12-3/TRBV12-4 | TGTGCCAGCAGTACCCGAACAGGGATAAGTCAGCCCCAGCATTTT | CASSTRTGISQPQHF
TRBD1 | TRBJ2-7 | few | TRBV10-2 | TGCGCCAGCGGGGAACTAAAGGGGGCCAACACCTACGAGCAGTACTTC | CASGELKGANTYEQYF
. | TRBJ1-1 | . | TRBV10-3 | TGTGCCATCAGTGACGGGACGGCAAACACTGAAGCTTTCTTT | CAISDGTANTEAFF
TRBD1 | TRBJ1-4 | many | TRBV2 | TGTGCCAGCAGTATACAGGGGACTAATGAAAAACTGTTTTTT | CASSIQGTNEKLFF
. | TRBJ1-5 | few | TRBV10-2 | TGCGCCAGCGGCCCGACAAATCAGCCCCAGCATTTT | CASGPTNQPQHF
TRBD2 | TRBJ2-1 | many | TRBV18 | TGTGCCAGCTCACCACCGACCGGGACTAGCGGCGGAAATGAGCAGTTCTTC | CASSPPTGTSGGNEQFF
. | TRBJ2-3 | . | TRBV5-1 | TGCGCCAGCAGCCCGGCGGCGGGCTCTGATACGCAGTATTTT | CASSPAAGSDTQYF
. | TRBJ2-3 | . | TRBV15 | TGTGCCACCCGGGAGCCTAGCACAGATACGCAGTATTTT | CATREPSTDTQYF
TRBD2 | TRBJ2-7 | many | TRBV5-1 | TGCGCCAGCAGCTTAGGCGGGAGTGTGGACGAGCAGTACTTC | CASSLGGSVDEQYF
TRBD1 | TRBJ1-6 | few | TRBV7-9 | TGTGCCAGCAGCCCAGGGGGGGATTCACCCCTCCACTTT | CASSPGGDSPLHF
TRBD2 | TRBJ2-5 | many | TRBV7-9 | TGTGCCAGCAGCAAGCTGGCTAGCGGGAGATTGGGGACCCAGTACTTC | CASSKLASGRLGTQYF
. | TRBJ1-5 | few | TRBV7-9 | TGTGCCATCAGCGACCAAGAGGGGGGCAATCAGCCCCAGCATTTT | CAISDQEGGNQPQHF
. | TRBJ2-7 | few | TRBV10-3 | TGTGCCATCAGGGGGGCGGGCGCTAGGGTCTACGAGCAGTACTTC | CAIRGAGARVYEQYF
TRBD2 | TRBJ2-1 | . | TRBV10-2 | TGCGCCAGCTCGACTAGCTATGAGCAGTTCTTC | CASSTSYEQFF
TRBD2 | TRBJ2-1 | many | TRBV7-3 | TGTGCCAGCAGCCCACAAGCGGGAGGCAATGAGCAGTTCTTC | CASSPQAGGNEQFF
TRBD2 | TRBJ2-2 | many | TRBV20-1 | TGCAGTGCTAGGACTAGCGGGAGTGGGGGCACCGGGGAGCTGTTTTTT | CSARTSGSGGTGELFF
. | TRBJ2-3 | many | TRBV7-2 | TGTGCCAGCAGCAGAGACTATCAAAGCACAGATACGCAGTATTTT | CASSRDYQSTDTQYF
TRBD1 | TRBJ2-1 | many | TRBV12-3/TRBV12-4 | TGTGCCAGCAGTTCCAGGACAGGGCGCAATGAGCAGTTCTTC | CASSSRTGRNEQFF